This TCR beta chain was sequenced during a study of T cell changes during pregnancy in multiple sclerosis. Clones were read by immunoSEQ multiplex PCR, and TCRdb kept only the in-frame ones, dropping some. The sample lists roughly 51,000 clones, 94% occurring once. Germline V gene sequence: CDR1 MNHGY, CDR2 SVAAGI. Germline trimming cut 10 bases from V and 0 bases from J; bases unmatched to any gene: 8. The length of the CDR3 is 15 residues. V usage is TRBV6-9 and J usage is TRBJ2-2; 7 nucleotides match TRBD2. The receptor was derived from a female donor with multiple sclerosis, enrolled in a pregnancy study. The material sequenced was CD8+ T cells from peripheral blood mononuclear cells, taken before pregnancy. The CDR3 loop is CATPRRGANTGELFF. CDR3 nucleotides: TGTGCCACCCCCCGCCGGGGGGCGAACACCGGGGAGCTGTTTTTT.